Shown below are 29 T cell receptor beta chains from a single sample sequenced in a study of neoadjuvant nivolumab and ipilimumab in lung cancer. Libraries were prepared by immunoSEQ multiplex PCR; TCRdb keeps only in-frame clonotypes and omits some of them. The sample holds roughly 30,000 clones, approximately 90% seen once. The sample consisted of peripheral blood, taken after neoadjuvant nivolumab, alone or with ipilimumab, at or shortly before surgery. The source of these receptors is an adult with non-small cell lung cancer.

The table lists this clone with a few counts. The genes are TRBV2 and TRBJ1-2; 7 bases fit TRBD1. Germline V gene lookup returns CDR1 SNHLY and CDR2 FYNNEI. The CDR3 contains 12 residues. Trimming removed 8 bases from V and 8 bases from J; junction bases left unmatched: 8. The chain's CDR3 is CASGATGRGYTF. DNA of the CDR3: TGTGCCAGCGGAGCGACAGGGAGAGGCTACACCTTC.

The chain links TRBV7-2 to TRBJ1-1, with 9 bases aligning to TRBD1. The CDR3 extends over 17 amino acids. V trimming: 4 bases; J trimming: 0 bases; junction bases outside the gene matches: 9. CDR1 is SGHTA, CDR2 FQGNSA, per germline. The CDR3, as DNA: TGTGCCAGCAGCTCAGGACAGGGGAACCACATGAACACTGAAGCTTTCTTT. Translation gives CASSSGQGNHMNTEAFF.

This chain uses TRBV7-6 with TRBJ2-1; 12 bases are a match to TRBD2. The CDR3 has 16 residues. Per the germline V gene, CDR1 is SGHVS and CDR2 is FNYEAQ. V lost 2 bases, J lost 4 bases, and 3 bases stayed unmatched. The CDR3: CASSLWGTSGYNEQFF. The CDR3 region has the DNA TGTGCCAGCAGCTTATGGGGGACTAGCGGGTACAATGAGCAGTTCTTC.

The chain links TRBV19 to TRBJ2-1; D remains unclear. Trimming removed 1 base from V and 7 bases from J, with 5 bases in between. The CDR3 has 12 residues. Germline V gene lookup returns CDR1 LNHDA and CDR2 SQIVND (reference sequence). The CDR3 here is CASSIGGNEQFF. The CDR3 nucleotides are TGTGCCAGTAGTATAGGAGGAAATGAGCAGTTCTTC.

This chain's CDR3 is CASSFVPGTTYYEQYF. The CDR3 coding sequence is TGTGCCAGCAGTTTTGTTCCCGGAACAACTTACTACGAGCAGTACTTC. The chain recombines TRBV28 with TRBJ2-7; D ambiguous. V lost 3 bases, J lost 3 bases, and 18 bases lay in between. Germline assignment: CDR1 MDHEN and CDR2 SYDVKM. CDR3 length: 16 residues.

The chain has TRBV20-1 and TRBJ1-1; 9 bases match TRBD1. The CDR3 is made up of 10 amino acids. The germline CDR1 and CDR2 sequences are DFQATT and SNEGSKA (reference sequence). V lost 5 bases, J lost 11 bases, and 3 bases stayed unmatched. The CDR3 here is CSAPTGGAFF. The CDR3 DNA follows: TGCAGTGCTCCGACAGGGGGGGCTTTCTTT.

CDR3: CASSPRTGMGNTIYF. The CDR3 DNA follows: TGTGCCAGCAGCCCGAGGACAGGGATGGGAAACACCATATATTTT. This chain uses TRBV9 with TRBJ1-3, with TRBD1 matching 8 bases. Trimming took 4 bases from V and 4 from J; bases not matched to a gene: 7. The CDR3 consists of 15 residues. Germline loops: CDR1 SGDLS, CDR2 YYNGEE.

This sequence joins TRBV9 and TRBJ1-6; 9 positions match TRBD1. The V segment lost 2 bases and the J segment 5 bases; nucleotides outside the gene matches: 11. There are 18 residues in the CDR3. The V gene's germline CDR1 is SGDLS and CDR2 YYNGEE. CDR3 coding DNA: TGTGCCAGCAGCGTGGGGAGCCAGGGACAGGGAAATAATTCACCCCTCCACTTT. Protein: CASSVGSQGQGNNSPLHF.

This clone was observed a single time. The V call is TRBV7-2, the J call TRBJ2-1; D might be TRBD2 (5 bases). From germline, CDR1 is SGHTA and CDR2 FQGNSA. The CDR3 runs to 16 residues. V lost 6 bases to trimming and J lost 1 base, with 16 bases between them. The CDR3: CASSRSPGKSYNEQFF. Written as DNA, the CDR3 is TGTGCCAGCAGTAGATCCCCCGGGAAGTCCTACAATGAGCAGTTCTTC.

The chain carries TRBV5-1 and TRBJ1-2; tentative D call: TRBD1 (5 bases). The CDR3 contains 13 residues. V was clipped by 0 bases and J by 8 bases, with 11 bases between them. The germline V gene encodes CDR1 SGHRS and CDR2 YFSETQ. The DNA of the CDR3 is TGCGCCAGCAGCTTGGGAGGGGATGGAGGCTACACCTTC. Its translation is CASSLGGDGGYTF. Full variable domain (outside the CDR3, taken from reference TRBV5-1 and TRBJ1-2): KAGVTQTPRYLIKTRGQQVTLSCSPISGHRSVSWYQQTPGQGLQFLFEYFSETQRNKGNFPGRFSGRQFSNSRSEMNVSTLELGDSALYLCASSLGGDGGYTFGSGTRLTVV.

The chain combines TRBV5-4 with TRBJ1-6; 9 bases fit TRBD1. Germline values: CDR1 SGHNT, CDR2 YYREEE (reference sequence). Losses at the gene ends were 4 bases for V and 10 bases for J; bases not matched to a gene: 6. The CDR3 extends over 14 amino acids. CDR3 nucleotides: TGTGCCAGCAGCCTGACAGGGGGGTGGTCACCCCTCCACTTT. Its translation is CASSLTGGWSPLHF.

The CDR3 protein is CASSQDVRDRALEAFF. The CDR3 DNA reads as TGCGCCAGCAGCCAAGATGTCCGGGACAGGGCGTTGGAAGCTTTCTTT. The gene calls are TRBV4-3 and TRBJ1-1; 9 bases map to TRBD1. With 0 bases clipped from V and 8 bases from J, the junction kept 10 bases outside the gene matches. The CDR3 spans 16 residues. Germline-derived CDR1 and CDR2 are LGHNA and YSLEER.

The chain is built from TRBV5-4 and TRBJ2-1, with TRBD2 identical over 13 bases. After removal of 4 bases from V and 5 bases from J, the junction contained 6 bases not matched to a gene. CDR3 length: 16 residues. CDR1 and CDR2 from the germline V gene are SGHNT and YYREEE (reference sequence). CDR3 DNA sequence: TGTGCCAGCAGCGTGACTAGCGGGGGGCCAGACAATGAGCAGTTCTTC. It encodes CASSVTSGGPDNEQFF.

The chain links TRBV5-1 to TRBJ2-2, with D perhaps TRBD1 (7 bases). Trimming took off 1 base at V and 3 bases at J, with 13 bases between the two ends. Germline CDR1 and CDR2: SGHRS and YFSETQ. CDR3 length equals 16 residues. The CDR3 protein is CASSLQGGSDTGELFF. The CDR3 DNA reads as TGCGCCAGCAGCTTGCAGGGGGGCTCGGACACCGGGGAGCTGTTTTTT.

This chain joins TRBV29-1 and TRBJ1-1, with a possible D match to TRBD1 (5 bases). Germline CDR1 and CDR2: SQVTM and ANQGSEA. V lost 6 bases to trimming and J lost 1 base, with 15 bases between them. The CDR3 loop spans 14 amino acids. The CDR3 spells CSVQRQTRNTEAFF. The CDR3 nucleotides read TGCAGCGTACAAAGACAGACGCGGAACACTGAAGCTTTCTTT.

The CDR3 spells CASSDRGRGRDGYTF. DNA of the CDR3: TGTGCCAGCAGTGACCGGGGCAGGGGAAGAGATGGCTACACCTTC. The genes are TRBV6-1 and TRBJ1-2; tentative D call: TRBD1 (6 bases). Trimming shortened V by 3 bases and J by 6 bases, and 17 bases separated the two germline ends. Germline values: CDR1 MNHNS, CDR2 SASEGT. This CDR3 is 15 amino acids long.

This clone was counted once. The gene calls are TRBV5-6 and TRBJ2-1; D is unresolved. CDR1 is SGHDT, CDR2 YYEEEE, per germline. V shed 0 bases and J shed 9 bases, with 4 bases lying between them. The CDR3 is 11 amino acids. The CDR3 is CASSLVSEQFF. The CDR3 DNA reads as TGTGCCAGCAGCTTGGTGAGTGAGCAGTTCTTC.

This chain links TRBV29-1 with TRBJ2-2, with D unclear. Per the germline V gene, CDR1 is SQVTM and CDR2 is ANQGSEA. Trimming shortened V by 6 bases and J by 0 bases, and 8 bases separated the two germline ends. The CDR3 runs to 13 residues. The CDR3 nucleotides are TGCAGCGTAGCACAATCGAACACCGGGGAGCTGTTTTTT. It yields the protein CSVAQSNTGELFF.

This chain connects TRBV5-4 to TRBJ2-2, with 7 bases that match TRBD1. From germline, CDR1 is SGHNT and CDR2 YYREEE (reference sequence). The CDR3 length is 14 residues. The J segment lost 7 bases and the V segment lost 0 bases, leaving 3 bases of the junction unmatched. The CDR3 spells CASSLGQGDGELFF. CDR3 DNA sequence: TGTGCCAGCAGCTTGGGGCAGGGGGACGGGGAGCTGTTTTTT.

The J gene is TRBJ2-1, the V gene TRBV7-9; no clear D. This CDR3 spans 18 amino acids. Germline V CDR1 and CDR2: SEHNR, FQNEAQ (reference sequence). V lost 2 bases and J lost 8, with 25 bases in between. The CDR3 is CASSLPPTVANPRDEQFF. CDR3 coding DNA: TGTGCCAGCAGCTTACCCCCCACCGTCGCCAACCCAAGGGATGAGCAGTTCTTC.

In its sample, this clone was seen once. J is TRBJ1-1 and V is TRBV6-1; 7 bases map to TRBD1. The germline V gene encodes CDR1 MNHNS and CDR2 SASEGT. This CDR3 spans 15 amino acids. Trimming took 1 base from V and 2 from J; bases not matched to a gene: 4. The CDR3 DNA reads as TGTGCCAGCAGTGAAGTCCCAGGGGGAAACACTGAAGCTTTCTTT. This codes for CASSEVPGGNTEAFF.

The CDR3 reads CASRRDAHEKLFF. CDR3 nucleotide sequence: TGTGCCAGCAGGCGGGACGCCCATGAAAAACTGTTTTTT. The chain couples TRBV2 to TRBJ1-4; tentative D call: TRBD1 (5 bases). The CDR3 spans 13 residues. With 6 bases removed from V and 6 bases from J, the gap between germline ends came to 11 bases. Germline CDR1 SNHLY, CDR2 FYNNEI. Full variable domain (remainder filled in from reference TRBV2 and TRBJ1-4): EPEVTQTPSHQVTQMGQEVILRCVPISNHLYFYWYRQILGQKVEFLVSFYNNEISEKSEIFDDQFSVERPDGSNFTLKIRSTKLEDSAMYFCASRRDAHEKLFFGSGTQLSVL.

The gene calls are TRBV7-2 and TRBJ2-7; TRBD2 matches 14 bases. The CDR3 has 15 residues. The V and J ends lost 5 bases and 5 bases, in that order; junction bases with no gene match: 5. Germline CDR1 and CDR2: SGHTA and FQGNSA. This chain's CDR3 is CASSRGLAGDHEQYF. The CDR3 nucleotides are TGTGCCAGCAGCCGGGGACTAGCGGGGGACCACGAGCAGTACTTC.

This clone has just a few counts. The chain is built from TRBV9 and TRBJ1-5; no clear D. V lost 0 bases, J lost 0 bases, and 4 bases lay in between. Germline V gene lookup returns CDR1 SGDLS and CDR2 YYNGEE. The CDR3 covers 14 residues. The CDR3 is CASSVDGSNQPQHF. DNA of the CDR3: TGTGCCAGCAGCGTAGACGGTAGCAATCAGCCCCAGCATTTT.

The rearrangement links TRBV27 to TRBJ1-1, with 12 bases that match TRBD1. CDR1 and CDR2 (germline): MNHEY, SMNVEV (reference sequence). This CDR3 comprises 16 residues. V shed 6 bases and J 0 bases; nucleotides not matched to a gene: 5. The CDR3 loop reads CASSRGTGGMNTEAFF. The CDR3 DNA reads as TGTGCCAGCAGCCGAGGGACAGGGGGCATGAACACTGAAGCTTTCTTT.

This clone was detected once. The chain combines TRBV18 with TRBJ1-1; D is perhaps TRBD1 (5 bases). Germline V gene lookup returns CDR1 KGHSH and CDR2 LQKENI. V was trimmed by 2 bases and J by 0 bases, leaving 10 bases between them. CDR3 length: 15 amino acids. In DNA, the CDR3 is TGTGCCAGCTCACCAGTGAGGGGATTGAACACTGAAGCTTTCTTT. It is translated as CASSPVRGLNTEAFF.

CDR3 amino acids: CAISQEGGYTEAFF. DNA for the CDR3: TGTGCCATCAGTCAAGAAGGCGGATACACTGAAGCTTTCTTT. J is TRBJ1-1 and V is TRBV10-3; D unresolved. The CDR3 is 14 amino acids. V was clipped by 5 bases and J by 3 bases, with 13 bases between them. Looked up from germline, CDR1 is ENHRY and CDR2 is SYGVKD.

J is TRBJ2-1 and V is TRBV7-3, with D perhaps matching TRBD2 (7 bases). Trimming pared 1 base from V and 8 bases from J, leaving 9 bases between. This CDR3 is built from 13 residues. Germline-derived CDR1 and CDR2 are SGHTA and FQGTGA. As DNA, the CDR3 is TGTGCCAGCAGCTTAAGAGGGGGGGATGAGCAGTTCTTC. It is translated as CASSLRGGDEQFF.

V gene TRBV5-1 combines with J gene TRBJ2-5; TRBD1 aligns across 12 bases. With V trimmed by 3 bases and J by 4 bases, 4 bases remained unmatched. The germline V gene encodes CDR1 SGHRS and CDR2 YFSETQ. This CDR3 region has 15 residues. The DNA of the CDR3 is TGCGCCAGCAGCTACCGGGACAGGGGGCTAGAGACCCAGTACTTC. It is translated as CASSYRDRGLETQYF.